This T cell receptor beta chain was found in a study of CD8 T cells in ankylosing spondylitis. CDR3 length: 13 amino acids. Germline CDR1 is SEHNR and CDR2 is FQNEAQ (reference sequence). J was trimmed by 15 bases and V by 1 base; bases with no gene match: 3. Library preparation for TCR beta used quantitative 5'-RACE with molecular barcodes. Each CDR3 protein gets one entry after TCRdb re-called the 5' RACE reads with MiXCR. The sample holds roughly 90,000 distinct CDR3 sequences, about 8.1% seen once. Study findings and constraints: Reportedly, matched ankylosing spondylitis synovial fluid was significantly enriched for disease-linked clones. A motif in TCR beta, a set of under 10 highly homologous variants, appeared characteristic of ankylosing spondylitis blood.

To note about this clonotype: Its target is not known.

The receptor was derived from a male donor with ankylosing spondylitis. The V call is TRBV7-9, the J call TRBJ2-1; 13 nucleotides align to TRBD2. What was sequenced was blood, either unsorted or a sorted T cell fraction (not recorded which). The CDR3 sequence is CASSLGTSGSLFF. CDR3 coding DNA: TGTGCCAGCAGCTTAGGGACTAGCGGGAGTCTGTTCTTC.